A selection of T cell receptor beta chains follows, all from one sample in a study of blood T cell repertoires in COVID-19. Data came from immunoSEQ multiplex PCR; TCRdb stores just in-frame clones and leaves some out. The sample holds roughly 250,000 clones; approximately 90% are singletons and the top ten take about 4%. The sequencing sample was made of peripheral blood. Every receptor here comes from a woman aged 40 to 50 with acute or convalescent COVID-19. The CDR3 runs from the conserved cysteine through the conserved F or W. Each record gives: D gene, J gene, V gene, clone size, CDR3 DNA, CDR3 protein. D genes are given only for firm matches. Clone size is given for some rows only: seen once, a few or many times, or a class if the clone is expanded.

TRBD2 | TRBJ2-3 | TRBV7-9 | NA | TGTGCCAGCAGCGCCCCTAGCGGGGGGGGCACAGATACGCAGTATTTT | CASSAPSGGGTDTQYF
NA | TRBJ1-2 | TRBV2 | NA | TGTGCCAGCGAGGGTGAACGGCACTATGGCTACACCTTC | CASEGERHYGYTF
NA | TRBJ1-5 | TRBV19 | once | TGTGCCAGTAGTATTGAGACAGTTTGGGTCAATCAGCCCCAGCATTTT | CASSIETVWVNQPQHF
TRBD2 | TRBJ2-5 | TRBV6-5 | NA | TGTGCCAGCAGTACTAGCGGGGGGGCGGGAGAGACCCAGTACTTC | CASSTSGGAGETQYF
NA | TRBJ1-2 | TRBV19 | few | TGTGCCAGTAGTATGCGGTCTGGCGGCTACACCTTC | CASSMRSGGYTF
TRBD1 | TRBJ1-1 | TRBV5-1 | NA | TGCGCCAGCAGTACAGGGGAGACTGAAGCTTTCTTT | CASSTGETEAFF
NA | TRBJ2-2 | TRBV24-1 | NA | TGTGCCACCAGTGATTTGGGACAGGGGGAGCTGTTTTTT | CATSDLGQGELFF
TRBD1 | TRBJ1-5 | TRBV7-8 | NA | TGTGCCAGCAGCCCGGTTTCAACGGGGACAGGGGGCCCCTTTGAAGGCAATCAGCCCCAGCATTTT | CASSPVSTGTGGPFEGNQPQHF
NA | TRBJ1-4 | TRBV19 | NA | TGTGCCAGCTATGAGGATGGAAAACTGTTTTTT | CASYEDGKLFF
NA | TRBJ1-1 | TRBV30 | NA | TGTGCCTTAACCCGCGACAGCTACACTGAAGCTTTCTTT | CALTRDSYTEAFF
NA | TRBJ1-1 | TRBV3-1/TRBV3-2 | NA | TGTGCCAGCAGCCGAGCGACCGAGTACACTGAAGCTTTCTTT | CASSRATEYTEAFF
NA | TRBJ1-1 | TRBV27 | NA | TGTGCCAGCAGTTCCCCAGCGGGCGGGCTTAAGTCTGAAGCTTTCTTT | CASSSPAGGLKSEAFF
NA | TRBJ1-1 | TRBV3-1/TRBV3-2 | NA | TGTGCCAGCAGTCCTTATACAGGGAGAGCTTTCTTT | CASSPYTGRAFF
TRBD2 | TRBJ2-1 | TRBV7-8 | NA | TGTGCCAGCAGCTTAGATGTGGGCGGGGCCTACTGGGGGGGTGAGCAGTTCTTC | CASSLDVGGAYWGGEQFF
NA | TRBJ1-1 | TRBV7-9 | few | TGTGCCAGCAGCTTAGATCAGGGAGGAGGCACTGAAGCTTTCTTT | CASSLDQGGGTEAFF
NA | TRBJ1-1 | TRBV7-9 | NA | TGTGCCAGCAGTCGAGGTGGACAGAGCGGACTAGGCACTGAAGCTTTCTTT | CASSRGGQSGLGTEAFF
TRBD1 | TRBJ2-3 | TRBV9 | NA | TGTGCCAGCAGCCCCTCCGGGACAGGGGGCTGGGATACGCAGTATTTT | CASSPSGTGGWDTQYF
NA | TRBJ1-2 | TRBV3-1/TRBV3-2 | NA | TGTGCCAGCAGCCAGGACCTCAGGCAGGGTGCCTACACCTTC | CASSQDLRQGAYTF
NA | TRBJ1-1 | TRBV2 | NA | TGTGCCAGCACGACTTTGAACACTGAAGCTTTCTTT | CASTTLNTEAFF
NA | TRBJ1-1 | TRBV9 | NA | TGTGCCAGCAGCGAGACACACAACACTGAAGCTTTCTTT | CASSETHNTEAFF
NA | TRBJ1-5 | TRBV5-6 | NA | TGTGCCAGCAGCCCAGGGTGGGGCAATCAGCCCCAGCATTTT | CASSPGWGNQPQHF
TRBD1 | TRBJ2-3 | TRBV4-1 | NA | TGCGCCAGCAAACACGAAGGACAGGGTACAGATACGCAGTATTTT | CASKHEGQGTDTQYF
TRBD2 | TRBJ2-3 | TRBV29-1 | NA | TGCAGCGTTGAGACAGATCTAGGGGCTACGACTAGCGGGGGGACCCGAGATACGCAGTATTTT | CSVETDLGATTSGGTRDTQYF
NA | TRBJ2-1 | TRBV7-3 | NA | TGTGCCAGCAGCTTATCCGGGACAAGCTACAATGAGCAGTTCTTC | CASSLSGTSYNEQFF
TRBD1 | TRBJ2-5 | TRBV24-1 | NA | TGTGCCACCAGTGATCCTGCCGGGACAGGGGCAAAGACCCAGTACTTC | CATSDPAGTGAKTQYF
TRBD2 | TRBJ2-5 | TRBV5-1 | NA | TGCGCCAGCAGCGTACCAGCGGGGGGGGAAGAGACCCAGTACTTC | CASSVPAGGEETQYF
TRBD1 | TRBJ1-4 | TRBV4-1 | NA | TGCGCCAGCAGCCAAGTCGCGACAGGGCACGAAAAACTGTTTTTT | CASSQVATGHEKLFF
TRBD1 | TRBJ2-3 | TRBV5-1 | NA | TGCGCCAGCAGCTTTTTGGGACAGTTCACAGATACGCAGTATTTT | CASSFLGQFTDTQYF
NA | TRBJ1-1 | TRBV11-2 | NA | TGTGCCAGCAGGGGACTTCGGGGATCGTCTGAAGCTTTCTTT | CASRGLRGSSEAFF